The 2 T cell receptor beta chains presented below share a single source sample, sequenced in a study of blood T cells in healthy people across ages. A J-beta primer mix and a sample-barcoded 5' primer were used in a second PCR of about 7 to 12 cycles. TCRdb re-analysed the 5' RACE reads in MiXCR, keeping a single row per CDR3 protein. The sample contains just under 550,000 distinct CDR3 sequences, around 24% of which appear only once. The same sample was also used in a study of T cells of mothers and their children.

The sample taken for sequencing was blood. The receptors here all came from a boy aged 5-17 years in good health.

The chain carries TRBV29-1 and TRBJ2-5; D possibly corresponds to TRBD2 (6 bases). The ends were cut back, 7 bases at V and 3 bases at J, with 15 bases in the middle. The CDR3 extends over 13 amino acids. Germline-derived CDR1 and CDR2 are SQVTM and ANQGSEA. The CDR3 reads CSAEGTGEETQYF. CDR3 coding DNA: TGCAGCGCTGAGGGGACGGGAGAAGAGACCCAGTACTTC.

This clonotype was recorded a few times. The rearrangement joins TRBV4-3 to TRBJ2-5; a weak D match, TRBD1 (6 bases). Germline V CDR1 and CDR2: LGHNA, YSLEER. Trimming shortened V by 6 bases and J by 1 base, and 21 bases separated the two germline ends. The CDR3 is 17 amino acids. In DNA, the CDR3 is TGCGCCAGCAGTAATCGGGTCTGGGGGCAACTCCAAGAGACCCAGTACTTC. Its translation: CASSNRVWGQLQETQYF.